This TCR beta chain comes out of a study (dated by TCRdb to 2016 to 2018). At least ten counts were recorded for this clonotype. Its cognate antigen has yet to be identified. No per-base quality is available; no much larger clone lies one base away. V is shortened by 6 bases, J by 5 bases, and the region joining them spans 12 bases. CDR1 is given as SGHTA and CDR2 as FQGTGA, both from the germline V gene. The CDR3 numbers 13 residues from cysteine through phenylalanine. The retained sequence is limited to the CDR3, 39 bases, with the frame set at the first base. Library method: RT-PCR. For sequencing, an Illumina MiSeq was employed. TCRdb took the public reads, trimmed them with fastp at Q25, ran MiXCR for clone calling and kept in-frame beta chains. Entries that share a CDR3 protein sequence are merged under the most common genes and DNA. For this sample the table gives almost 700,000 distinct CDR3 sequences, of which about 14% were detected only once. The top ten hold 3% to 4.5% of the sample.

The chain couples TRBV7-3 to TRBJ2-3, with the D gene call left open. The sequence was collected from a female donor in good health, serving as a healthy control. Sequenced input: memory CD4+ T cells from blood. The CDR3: CASSPGWGDTQYF. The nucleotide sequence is TGTGCCAGCAGTCCCGGCTGGGGAGATACGCAGTATTTT.